The rows below give T cell receptor beta chains drawn from one sample of a study of T cells after yellow fever vaccination. A single record per CDR3 protein comes from TCRdb applying MiXCR to the 5' RACE reads. The profile shows 320,000 or so distinct CDR3 sequences, approximately 8% of them singletons. The sequences come from PBMCs, collected roughly seven weeks after the first yellow fever vaccination. All receptors come from a man aged 18 to 35 who received the YFV17D yellow fever vaccine. The CDR3 runs from the conserved cysteine through the conserved F or W. Fields, in order: clone size, V gene, J gene, D gene, CDR3 protein, CDR3 DNA. A D gene is named only where the DNA matches it firmly. A clone size is listed for some rows: how often the clone was seen (once, few, many), or a class if it is expanded.

abundance: many; v_gene: TRBV9; j_gene: TRBJ2-7; d_gene: .; CDR3aa: CASSVAAVSSYEQYF; CDR3nt: TGTGCCAGCAGCGTAGCGGCAGTCAGCTCCTACGAGCAGTACTTC
abundance: few; v_gene: TRBV28; j_gene: TRBJ2-5; d_gene: TRBD2; CDR3aa: CASSLSYSGGNLRETQYF; CDR3nt: TGTGCCAGCAGTTTAAGTTATAGCGGGGGGAACCTCCGAGAGACCCAGTACTTC
abundance: few; v_gene: TRBV9; j_gene: TRBJ1-3; d_gene: .; CDR3aa: CASSVEAAGNTIYF; CDR3nt: TGTGCCAGCAGCGTAGAGGCCGCCGGAAACACCATATATTTT
abundance: .; v_gene: TRBV7-9; j_gene: TRBJ2-5; d_gene: .; CDR3aa: CASSSQGVGETQYF; CDR3nt: TGTGCCAGCAGCTCCCAGGGTGTAGGGGAGACCCAGTACTTC
abundance: many; v_gene: TRBV5-1; j_gene: TRBJ1-1; d_gene: .; CDR3aa: CASSLYSNTEAFF; CDR3nt: TGCGCCAGCAGCTTGTATTCGAACACTGAAGCTTTCTTT
abundance: few; v_gene: TRBV5-1; j_gene: TRBJ2-1; d_gene: .; CDR3aa: CASSLRSGNNEQFF; CDR3nt: TGCGCCAGCAGCTTGCGGTCGGGAAACAATGAGCAGTTCTTC
abundance: few; v_gene: TRBV28; j_gene: TRBJ2-3; d_gene: .; CDR3aa: CASSLGIITDTQYF; CDR3nt: TGTGCCAGCAGTCTCGGGATAATTACAGATACGCAGTATTTT
abundance: .; v_gene: TRBV10-1; j_gene: TRBJ1-6; d_gene: TRBD1; CDR3aa: CARRDRGLLRSPLHF; CDR3nt: TGCGCCAGAAGGGACAGGGGGCTATTAAGGTCACCCCTCCACTTT
abundance: few; v_gene: TRBV6-2/TRBV6-3; j_gene: TRBJ2-7; d_gene: .; CDR3aa: CASSSTVPQHLSYEQYF; CDR3nt: TGTGCCAGCAGTTCCACGGTCCCCCAGCACCTCTCCTACGAGCAGTACTTC
abundance: many; v_gene: TRBV7-2; j_gene: TRBJ2-7; d_gene: TRBD1; CDR3aa: CASNYDRGYEQYF; CDR3nt: TGTGCCAGTAATTACGACAGGGGATACGAGCAGTACTTC
abundance: .; v_gene: TRBV11-2; j_gene: TRBJ2-5; d_gene: TRBD1; CDR3aa: CAGQGQRQETQYF; CDR3nt: TGTGCCGGTCAGGGACAGAGACAAGAGACCCAGTACTTC
abundance: few; v_gene: TRBV12-5; j_gene: TRBJ1-2; d_gene: .; CDR3aa: CASGARISADYGYTF; CDR3nt: TGTGCTAGTGGTGCCAGGATATCCGCAGACTATGGCTACACCTTC
abundance: .; v_gene: TRBV7-2; j_gene: TRBJ2-1; d_gene: TRBD2; CDR3aa: CASSLIAGAVYNEQFF; CDR3nt: TGTGCCAGCAGCTTAATAGCGGGGGCCGTCTACAATGAGCAGTTCTTC